What follows are 29 T cell receptor beta chains derived from one specimen sequenced in a study of blood T cell repertoires in COVID-19. Some clones are missing from TCRdb's copy, which holds only in-frame ones; the method was immunoSEQ multiplex PCR. The data contain about 200,000 clones, 70% to 90% of them singletons. The sequenced material came from peripheral blood. These receptors all stem from a human donor with active or convalescent COVID-19. The donor label of this sample is uncertain.

J is TRBJ1-1 and V is TRBV7-2, with D possibly TRBD1 on 6 matching bases. The germline V gene encodes CDR1 SGHTA and CDR2 FQGNSA. This CDR3 has 14 residues. V dropped 8 bases and J dropped 4 bases, with 17 bases sitting between them. This CDR3 is CASSLGGVGTEAFF. As DNA, the CDR3 is TGTGCCAGCTCACTAGGGGGTGTGGGCACTGAAGCTTTCTTT.

This clone was recorded once. The chain combines TRBV2 with TRBJ1-2; D unclear. V was pared by 7 bases and J by 8 bases, with 17 bases between. The germline CDR1 and CDR2 sequences are SNHLY and FYNNEI. The CDR3 totals 13 residues. CDR3 residues: CASNPTLGGGYTF. The CDR3 nucleotides are TGTGCCAGCAATCCGACCCTCGGAGGCGGCTACACCTTC. Together with reference TRBV2 and TRBJ1-2, the CDR3 gives the full variable domain: EPEVTQTPSHQVTQMGQEVILRCVPISNHLYFYWYRQILGQKVEFLVSFYNNEISEKSEIFDDQFSVERPDGSNFTLKIRSTKLEDSAMYFCASNPTLGGGYTFGSGTRLTVV.

The J gene is TRBJ2-7, the V gene TRBV11-2; TRBD1 aligns across 8 bases. There are 16 residues in the CDR3. Germline CDR1 SGHAT, CDR2 FQNNGV. Trimming took 2 bases from V and 7 from J; bases not matched to a gene: 13. The CDR3 sequence is CASSLIVTGGTWEQYF. For the CDR3, the DNA is TGTGCCAGCAGCTTAATAGTAACAGGGGGGACCTGGGAGCAGTACTTC.

This rearrangement joins TRBV10-3 to TRBJ2-1; TRBD2 aligns across 8 bases. Trimming at V came to 6 bases and at J to 9 bases, leaving 13 bases not matched to a gene. The germline V gene has CDR1 ENHRY and CDR2 SYGVKD. The CDR3 is made up of 15 amino acids. The CDR3 region has the DNA TGTGCCATCAGCGGGGACGCGAGCGGGAGCTTTGAGCAGTTCTTC. Translation gives CAISGDASGSFEQFF.

The chain recombines TRBV12-3 or TRBV12-4 with TRBJ1-5; 9 positions match TRBD1. The trim removed 4 bases at V and 7 bases at J, leaving 2 bases unmatched. This CDR3 is built from 13 residues. The CDR3 region has the DNA TGTGCCAGCAGTTGGGACAGGGACCAGCCCCAGCATTTT. The encoded protein is CASSWDRDQPQHF.

The rearrangement uses TRBV4-3 and TRBJ2-5; 10 nucleotides agree with TRBD1. The length of the CDR3 is 16 residues. Per the germline V gene, CDR1 is LGHNA and CDR2 is YSLEER. J was trimmed by 4 bases and V by 0 bases; bases with no gene match: 5. Here the CDR3 reads CASSQDPWTGGETQYF. DNA for the CDR3: TGCGCCAGCAGCCAAGACCCCTGGACAGGGGGAGAGACCCAGTACTTC.

The rearrangement links TRBV24-1 to TRBJ2-7; D not certain. CDR3 length: 14 amino acids. Germline CDR1 reads KGHDR; CDR2 reads SFDVKD. With 4 bases removed from V and 4 bases from J, the gap between germline ends came to 13 bases. CDR3 nucleotides: TGTGCCACCAGTGAAACCGGGTCTAGTTACGAGCAGTACTTC. It translates to CATSETGSSYEQYF.

The chain links TRBV6-5 to TRBJ2-1; 9 positions agree with TRBD2. Germline CDR1 reads MNHEY; CDR2 reads SVGAGI. Germline trimming cut 7 bases from V and 6 bases from J; bases unmatched to any gene: 10. The CDR3 spans 15 residues. This chain's CDR3 is CASISSGRISNEQFF. The CDR3 region has the DNA TGTGCCAGCATTTCCAGCGGGAGGATCAGCAATGAGCAGTTCTTC.

This rearrangement joins TRBV6-6 to TRBJ2-1; 10 bases are shared with TRBD1. Germline V CDR1 and CDR2: MNHNY, SVGAGI (reference sequence). The CDR3 consists of 15 residues. The V gene end was trimmed by 3 bases and the J gene end by 7 bases; junction bases not matched to a gene: 6. The CDR3 nucleotides are TGTGCCAGCAGTTATCCGGGACAGGGGAGGAATGAGCAGTTCTTC. It translates to CASSYPGQGRNEQFF.

The chain joins TRBV27 to TRBJ2-5; the D is unclear. Germline V gene sequence: CDR1 MNHEY, CDR2 SMNVEV (reference sequence). Trimming took off 5 bases at V and 0 bases at J, with 4 bases between the two ends. The CDR3 sequence is 12 residues long. CDR3 DNA sequence: TGTGCCAGCAGTCCTAACCAAGAGACCCAGTACTTC. It is translated as CASSPNQETQYF.

This sequence joins TRBV5-1 and TRBJ1-1; D possibly corresponds to TRBD1 (5 bases). The CDR3 runs 15 residues. Germline V CDR1 and CDR2: SGHRS, YFSETQ. V lost 0 bases, J lost 4 bases, and 13 bases lay in between. CDR3 amino acids: CASSLVGGHTTEAFF. DNA for the CDR3: TGCGCCAGCAGCTTGGTAGGCGGACACACCACTGAAGCTTTCTTT. The full variable domain, with the rest looked up from reference TRBV5-1 and TRBJ1-1, is KAGVTQTPRYLIKTRGQQVTLSCSPISGHRSVSWYQQTPGQGLQFLFEYFSETQRNKGNFPGRFSGRQFSNSRSEMNVSTLELGDSALYLCASSLVGGHTTEAFFGQGTRLTVV.

V gene TRBV7-3 combines with J gene TRBJ2-2, with 8 bases lining up with TRBD2. The CDR3 runs 15 residues. Germline CDR1 reads SGHTA; CDR2 reads FQGTGA. Losses at the gene ends were 1 base for V and 6 bases for J; bases not matched to a gene: 4. The CDR3 region is CASSLSGRSPGELFF. The CDR3 DNA is TGTGCCAGCAGCTTAAGCGGGAGGAGTCCCGGGGAGCTGTTTTTT.

This sequence joins TRBV27 and TRBJ2-2; the match to TRBD1 covers 7 bases. This CDR3 is 16 amino acids long. Germline trimming cut 8 bases from V and 3 bases from J; bases unmatched to any gene: 12. Germline values: CDR1 MNHEY, CDR2 SMNVEV (reference sequence). CDR3 bases: TGTGCCAGCTTGCGACAGGGCCCTTCGGACACCGGGGAGCTGTTTTTT. Protein sequence: CASLRQGPSDTGELFF.

The chain carries TRBV14 and TRBJ2-7; a weak D match, TRBD2 (7 bases). The CDR3 is 18 residues long. Trimming pared 4 bases from V and 1 base from J, leaving 23 bases between. CDR1 and CDR2 from the germline V gene are SGHDN and FVKESK. The CDR3 reads CASSRRGGPFVRSYEQYF. The CDR3 bases are TGTGCCAGCAGCCGAAGGGGGGGGCCTTTTGTAAGATCCTACGAGCAGTACTTC. The entire variable domain, with the rest obtained from reference TRBV14 and TRBJ2-7, is as follows: EAGVTQFPSHSVIEKGQTVTLRCDPISGHDNLYWYRRVMGKEIKFLLHFVKESKQDESGMPNNRFLAERTGGTYSTLKVQPAELEDSGVYFCASSRRGGPFVRSYEQYFGPGTRLTVT.

This chain links TRBV5-6 with TRBJ1-4, with D possibly being TRBD1 (6 bases). Germline V gene sequence: CDR1 SGHDT, CDR2 YYEEEE. V dropped 2 bases and J dropped 1 base, with 12 bases sitting between them. This CDR3 contains 16 residues. Here the CDR3 DNA reads TGTGCCAGCAGCTTCGGGACACTGAGAACTAATGAAAAACTGTTTTTT. It is translated as CASSFGTLRTNEKLFF.

The chain combines TRBV5-1 with TRBJ1-2; 9 bases map to TRBD1. Germline trimming cut 0 bases from V and 7 bases from J; bases unmatched to any gene: 7. Looked up from germline, CDR1 is SGHRS and CDR2 is YFSETQ. This CDR3 is 15 amino acids long. CDR3 DNA: TGCGCCAGCAGCTTGGTAGCGGGACAGGGATCTGGCTACACCTTC. This encodes CASSLVAGQGSGYTF.

The rearrangement links TRBV30 to TRBJ2-6; 8 nucleotides line up with TRBD2. V shed 2 bases and J 1 base; nucleotides not matched to a gene: 16. The CDR3 loop spans 20 amino acids. CDR1 and CDR2 (germline): GTSNPN, SVGIG (reference sequence). The CDR3 coding sequence is TGTGCCTGGAGTCCCCCTTATTTAGCGGGGAAAAGGTCTGGGGCCAACGTCCTGACTTTC. This translates into CAWSPPYLAGKRSGANVLTF.

The J gene is TRBJ2-2, the V gene TRBV7-2, with D maybe TRBD2 (6 bases). Germline V lookup: CDR1 SGHTA, CDR2 FQGNSA. Between the trimmed V and J ends, which lost 5 bases and 5 bases, there was a span of 15 bases. The CDR3 is 15 residues long. The CDR3: CASSPGVIGTGELFF. The CDR3 DNA sequence: TGTGCCAGCAGCCCGGGGGTTATCGGAACCGGGGAGCTGTTTTTT.

The V and J genes are TRBV29-1 and TRBJ1-1; D is unresolved. Between the trimmed V and J ends, which lost 7 bases and 6 bases, there was a span of 18 bases. This CDR3 is built from 13 residues. The germline CDR1 and CDR2 sequences are SQVTM and ANQGSEA. The CDR3 DNA sequence: TGCAGCGCCCAGGTGAGAGGGCGGGCTGAAGCTTTCTTT. Its protein is CSAQVRGRAEAFF.

The chain recombines TRBV24-1 with TRBJ1-1; D is uncertain. V lost 7 bases to trimming and J lost 0 bases, with 8 bases between them. The CDR3 is made up of 13 amino acids. Germline V lookup: CDR1 KGHDR, CDR2 SFDVKD. CDR3 protein: CATRGSMNTEAFF. The CDR3 coding sequence is TGTGCCACCAGGGGCAGTATGAACACTGAAGCTTTCTTT.

The rearrangement uses TRBV19 and TRBJ2-3; 9 bases fit TRBD2. The junction had 13 bases not matched to a gene; V was cut back by 1 base and J by 5 bases. The CDR3 has 18 amino acids. Germline V gene sequence: CDR1 LNHDA, CDR2 SQIVND (reference sequence). The CDR3 coding sequence is TGTGCCAGTAGTATAGCACCCACCTCTTTAGCGGGAGTAGATACGCAGTATTTT. It yields the protein CASSIAPTSLAGVDTQYF.

V and J are TRBV6-6 and TRBJ1-5; 8 nucleotides match TRBD1. This CDR3 has 13 residues. In germline, CDR1 is MNHNY, CDR2 SVGAGI (reference sequence). Germline trimming cut 10 bases from V and 4 bases from J; bases unmatched to any gene: 6. The CDR3 bases are TGTGCCATTCAGGGGGCAGGAAATCAGCCCCAGCATTTT. Amino acid sequence: CAIQGAGNQPQHF.

The gene calls are TRBV27 and TRBJ1-6; D is perhaps TRBD1 (5 bases). Trimming removed 6 bases at V and 9 bases at J, with 15 bases between. Per the germline V gene, CDR1 is MNHEY and CDR2 is SMNVEV (reference sequence). CDR3 length: 14 amino acids. The CDR3 nucleotides read TGTGCCAGCAGGACAGCTTTACTAAGTTCACCCCTCCACTTT. This gives the protein CASRTALLSSPLHF.

This chain links TRBV30 with TRBJ2-5; the D call may be TRBD1 or TRBD2 (6 bases each). Germline V gene data show CDR1 as GTSNPN and CDR2 as SVGIG (reference sequence). The ends were cut back, 5 bases at V and 0 bases at J, with 10 bases in the middle. The CDR3 length is 13 residues. The CDR3 here is CAWAGQNQETQYF. The CDR3 DNA sequence: TGTGCCTGGGCGGGACAAAACCAAGAGACCCAGTACTTC.

This clone was picked up one time. CDR3 loop: CASSEGGTDTQYF. The CDR3 bases are TGTGCCAGCAGCGAAGGGGGCACAGATACGCAGTATTTT. V and J are TRBV5-4 and TRBJ2-3, with D maybe TRBD1 (5 bases). Trimming pared 4 bases from V and 1 base from J, leaving 7 bases between. The germline V gene has CDR1 SGHNT and CDR2 YYREEE (reference sequence). This CDR3 contains 13 residues.

This sequence joins TRBV9 and TRBJ2-3, with TRBD2 identical over 9 bases. Germline values: CDR1 SGDLS, CDR2 YYNGEE. The CDR3 is made up of 17 amino acids. Trimming removed 0 bases from V and 6 bases from J; junction bases left unmatched: 11. CDR3 amino acids: CASSVGRGLARTDTQYF. As DNA, the CDR3 is TGTGCCAGCAGCGTAGGCCGGGGACTAGCTAGGACGGATACGCAGTATTTT.

This chain connects TRBV6-4 to TRBJ2-2; perhaps TRBD1 as D (5 bases). CDR3 length equals 14 residues. Germline loops: CDR1 MRHNA, CDR2 SNTAGT. V was shortened by 3 bases and J by 2 bases, with 7 bases between the two germline ends. Here the CDR3 DNA reads TGTGCCAGCAGTGAACAGGTTAACACCGGGGAGCTGTTTTTT. It translates to CASSEQVNTGELFF.

This chain uses TRBV6-4 with TRBJ2-1; tentatively, D is TRBD2 (6 bases). Germline values: CDR1 MRHNA, CDR2 SNTAGT. Deletions cut 2 bases from V and 7 bases from J, with 18 bases between. The CDR3 spans 16 residues. DNA for the CDR3: TGTGCCAGCAGTGACCCCGGGGGTCCTACAAGTAATGAGCAGTTCTTC. Translating it yields CASSDPGGPTSNEQFF.

The V and J genes are TRBV10-3 and TRBJ1-2; a weak D match, TRBD1 (5 bases). The CDR3 extends over 14 amino acids. V was trimmed by 6 bases and J by 7 bases, leaving 18 bases between them. Germline V gives CDR1 ENHRY, CDR2 SYGVKD. The CDR3 sequence: CAISGTPGGFGYTF. Here the CDR3 DNA reads TGTGCCATCAGCGGGACCCCGGGAGGATTTGGCTACACCTTC.